The 17 T cell receptor beta chains presented below share a single source sample, sequenced in a study of T cells in tuberculosis. The assay was immunoSEQ multiplex PCR, and TCRdb's table has in-frame clones only and misses some. The table includes roughly 35,000 clones, roughly 92% detected once. Sample: PBMCs. The receptors were gathered from a donor under 30 with latent tuberculosis or without tuberculosis infection.

The chain recombines TRBV7-6 with TRBJ2-1, with TRBD1 matching over 12 bases. CDR3 length equals 15 residues. Per germline, CDR1 SGHVS and CDR2 FNYEAQ. V lost 5 bases to trimming and J lost 9 bases; unmatched junction nucleotides: 8. CDR3 sequence reads: CASSQGQGAEGEQFF. The DNA for the CDR3 is TGTGCCAGCAGCCAGGGACAGGGGGCGGAGGGTGAGCAGTTCTTC. Full variable domain (outside the CDR3, taken from reference TRBV7-6 and TRBJ2-1): GAGVSQSPRYKVTKRGQDVALRCDPISGHVSLYWYRQALGQGPEFLTYFNYEAQQDKSGLPNDRFSAERPEGSISTLTIQRTEQRDSAMYRCASSQGQGAEGEQFFGPGTRLTVL.

This rearrangement joins TRBV9 to TRBJ2-7; 8 nucleotides align to TRBD2. Germline V CDR1 and CDR2: SGDLS, YYNGEE. Trimming removed 5 bases from V and 7 bases from J; junction bases left unmatched: 8. The CDR3 is 13 amino acids. The CDR3 DNA is TGTGCCAGCAGTCCGGGAGGGCCGAGAGAGCAGTACTTC. This gives the protein CASSPGGPREQYF.

The chain couples TRBV4-2 to TRBJ2-7; TRBD1 matches at 9 bases. Losses at the gene ends were 3 bases for V and 3 bases for J; bases not matched to a gene: 12. CDR1 and CDR2 from the germline V gene are LGHNA and YNFKEQ. There are 17 residues in the CDR3. The DNA of the CDR3 is TGTGCCAGCAGCCACCTCCCGGGACAGGGATTTTACTACGAGCAGTACTTC. Translating gives CASSHLPGQGFYYEQYF.

This chain uses TRBV15 with TRBJ2-1, with 7 bases aligning to TRBD2. The CDR3 sequence is 16 residues long. V was clipped by 0 bases and J by 3 bases; unmatched bases: 5. Germline lookup yields CDR1 LNHNV and CDR2 YYDKDF (reference sequence). CDR3 sequence reads: CATSRDQASGYNEQFF. The CDR3, as DNA: TGTGCCACCAGCAGAGATCAGGCTAGCGGCTACAATGAGCAGTTCTTC.

V is TRBV5-1 and J is TRBJ2-1; 8 bases agree with TRBD2. V dropped 7 bases and J dropped 3; count of bases not matched to a gene: 9. This CDR3 is 15 amino acids long. Germline CDR1 is SGHRS and CDR2 is YFSETQ. CDR3 sequence (DNA): TGCGCCAGCCGAACGACTAGCGAAAACTACAATGAGCAGTTCTTC. This sequence encodes CASRTTSENYNEQFF. Together with reference TRBV5-1 and TRBJ2-1, the CDR3 gives the full variable domain: KAGVTQTPRYLIKTRGQQVTLSCSPISGHRSVSWYQQTPGQGLQFLFEYFSETQRNKGNFPGRFSGRQFSNSRSEMNVSTLELGDSALYLCASRTTSENYNEQFFGPGTRLTVL.

The chain has TRBV7-9 and TRBJ2-6; tentative D call: TRBD1 (5 bases). V gave up 5 bases and J gave up 0 bases, with 17 bases separating them. Looked up from germline, CDR1 is SEHNR and CDR2 is FQNEAQ (reference sequence). The CDR3 loop spans 18 amino acids. CDR3 DNA sequence: TGTGCCAGCAGCACCCGCAAGACAGCTAGCTCTGGGGCCAACGTCCTGACTTTC. This sequence encodes CASSTRKTASSGANVLTF. The full variable domain, its missing parts supplied by reference TRBV7-9 and TRBJ2-6, is DTGVSQNPRHKITKRGQNVTFRCDPISEHNRLYWYRQTLGQGPEFLTYFQNEAQLEKSRLLSDRFSAERPKGSFSTLEIQRTEQGDSAMYLCASSTRKTASSGANVLTFGAGSRLTVL.

The J gene is TRBJ1-1, the V gene TRBV2, with D perhaps matching TRBD1 (5 bases). The CDR3 is 14 residues long. Trimming took 6 bases from V and 2 from J, leaving 13 bases between them. The germline CDR1 and CDR2 sequences are SNHLY and FYNNEI. CDR3 residues: CASRGGRSNTEAFF. The DNA of the CDR3 is TGTGCCAGCAGGGGGGGACGAAGCAACACTGAAGCTTTCTTT.

V and J are TRBV29-1 and TRBJ2-7, with 8 bases identical to TRBD1. V shed 4 bases, J shed 0 bases, and the junction held 11 bases outside the gene matches. The CDR3 sequence is 16 residues long. Germline CDR1 and CDR2: SQVTM and ANQGSEA. CDR3 sequence reads: CSVVGMITGGSYEQYF. The CDR3 DNA reads TGCAGCGTTGTGGGTATGATAACAGGGGGCTCCTACGAGCAGTACTTC.

This clone was seen a handful of times. J is TRBJ2-6 and V is TRBV4-1; 9 bases are shared with TRBD1. This CDR3 contains 18 residues. Losses at the gene ends were 2 bases for V and 3 bases for J; bases not matched to a gene: 8. From germline, CDR1 is MGHRA and CDR2 YSYEKL. CDR3 protein: CASSQYVTGGVGANVLTF. The DNA of the CDR3 is TGCGCCAGCAGCCAATATGTGACAGGGGGAGTTGGGGCCAACGTCCTGACTTTC.

The CDR3 DNA follows: TGTGCCAGCAGACAGGGGGCCTATCAGCCCCAGCATTTT. This gives the protein CASRQGAYQPQHF. The chain recombines TRBV6-5 with TRBJ1-5, with 9 positions matching TRBD1. Germline loops: CDR1 MNHEY, CDR2 SVGAGI. The J segment lost 5 bases and the V segment lost 6 bases, leaving 2 bases of the junction unmatched. The CDR3 is 13 residues long.

This sequence joins TRBV27 and TRBJ2-3; 7 bases are shared with TRBD2. The CDR3 is 16 amino acids. V was clipped by 6 bases and J by 1 base; unmatched bases: 10. Germline V CDR1 and CDR2: MNHEY, SMNVEV (reference sequence). The CDR3 region has the DNA TGTGCCAGCAGCTCCATAAAGGCGGGGGGCACAGATACGCAGTATTTT. It is translated as CASSSIKAGGTDTQYF.

V gene TRBV5-8 combines with J gene TRBJ1-1; a weak D match, TRBD1 (6 bases). The CDR3 runs 12 residues. CDR1 SGHTS and CDR2 YDEGEE come from the germline V gene. V was shortened by 4 bases and J by 5 bases, with 9 bases between the two germline ends. The CDR3 protein is CASSLRGTEAFF. The DNA for the CDR3 is TGTGCCAGCAGCCTCAGGGGAACTGAAGCTTTCTTT.

The chain joins TRBV4-3 to TRBJ2-7; 10 nucleotides agree with TRBD2. Trimming at V came to 1 base and at J to 3 bases, leaving 9 bases not matched to a gene. CDR1 LGHNA and CDR2 YSLEER come from the germline V gene. The CDR3 runs 17 residues. This chain's CDR3 is CASSQGPAGGPVYEQYF. The DNA for the CDR3 is TGCGCCAGCAGCCAAGGGCCAGCGGGAGGGCCGGTCTACGAGCAGTACTTC.

CDR3 sequence: CASSESIFRTGDLGQYF. The CDR3 DNA sequence: TGCGCCAGCAGTGAGTCGATCTTCCGGACAGGGGACCTAGGGCAGTACTTC. The chain carries TRBV10-2 and TRBJ2-7, with 9 bases aligning to TRBD1. The CDR3 runs to 17 residues. Germline CDR1 reads WSHSY; CDR2 reads SAAADI. V was pared by 0 bases and J by 9 bases, with 15 bases of the junction left unmatched.

The V and J genes are TRBV25-1 and TRBJ2-5; D is unresolved. V was shortened by 4 bases and J by 1 base, with 10 bases between the two germline ends. Germline assignment: CDR1 MGHDK and CDR2 SYGVNS. There are 14 residues in the CDR3. This CDR3 reads CASSGRHSQETQYF. CDR3 in DNA: TGTGCCAGCAGTGGAAGACACAGCCAAGAGACCCAGTACTTC. The entire variable domain, with the rest obtained from reference TRBV25-1 and TRBJ2-5, is as follows: EADIYQTPRYLVIGTGKKITLECSQTMGHDKMYWYQQDPGMELHLIHYSYGVNSTEKGDLSSESTVSRIRTEHFPLTLESARPSHTSQYLCASSGRHSQETQYFGPGTRLLVL.

The genes are TRBV28 and TRBJ2-5; D is undetermined. V was clipped by 7 bases and J by 4 bases, with 13 bases between them. Germline assignment: CDR1 MDHEN and CDR2 SYDVKM. This CDR3 comprises 13 residues. This CDR3 reads CASTSAPRETQYF. The DNA for the CDR3 is TGTGCCAGCACCTCTGCCCCCAGAGAGACCCAGTACTTC.

The chain employs TRBV5-1 and TRBJ1-1; TRBD1 agrees at 7 bases. Trimming removed 4 bases from V and 5 bases from J; junction bases left unmatched: 5. Germline loops: CDR1 SGHRS, CDR2 YFSETQ. The CDR3 is 13 residues long. The CDR3 loop reads CASSPQGWTEAFF. The CDR3 bases are TGCGCCAGCAGCCCACAGGGGTGGACTGAAGCTTTCTTT.